What follows is one T cell receptor beta chain and its context. Its antigen is unknown. The data derive from a study of OX40 agonist ivuxolimab in advanced cancers. About the research overall: Partial responses were seen in three patients, one with hepatocellular carcinoma and two with cutaneous melanoma. Whole-study findings and limits: The mean number of expanded clones was higher in CD8+ T cells than in CD4+.

The length of the CDR3 is 15 residues. Per germline, CDR1 MGHRA and CDR2 YSYEKL. Trimming removed 1 base from V and 5 bases from J, with 14 bases in between. Peripheral blood came from all dose cohorts at three timepoints. Clones were sequenced by immunoSEQ multiplex PCR, and TCRdb holds only the in-frame ones, with some missing. This table has about 46,000 clones, 82% appearing once. V gene TRBV4-1 combines with J gene TRBJ2-5; TRBD1 might be the D (5 bases). The specimen comprised CD4+ or CD8+ T cells sorted from blood, sampled in a trial of the OX40 agonist ivuxolimab. This TCR was sampled from an adult with an advanced solid tumor such as melanoma, head and neck, liver or kidney cancer. CDR3: CASSQGAGNGETQYF. CDR3 DNA: TGCGCCAGCAGCCAAGGGGCAGGGAATGGGGAGACCCAGTACTTC.